The 13 T cell receptor beta chains given below trace back to one sample, sequenced in a study of blood T cell repertoires in COVID-19. Sequenced by immunoSEQ multiplex PCR; TCRdb stores in-frame clones only, minus some. The sample holds some 200,000 clones, more than 75% seen once. Sequencing was done on a sample of PBMCs or T cells enriched from blood (not recorded which). The receptors were sampled from a man aged 25-40 years in a cohort exposed to, infected with or recovered from COVID-19 (not recorded which).

To note about this clone: Other nucleotide sequences in the sample specify the same CDR3. This CDR3 is CASSFGGSTYEQYF. The CDR3 bases are TGTGCCAGCAGTTTTGGGGGGTCTACCTACGAGCAGTACTTC. The chain is built from TRBV27 and TRBJ2-7, with a possible D match to TRBD2 (6 bases). With 3 bases removed from V and 2 bases from J, the gap between germline ends came to 11 bases. Germline values: CDR1 MNHEY, CDR2 SMNVEV (reference sequence). The CDR3 contains 14 residues.

The rearrangement joins TRBV19 to TRBJ1-3, with D unresolved. The germline CDR1 and CDR2 sequences are LNHDA and SQIVND (reference sequence). The CDR3 runs to 15 residues. Trimming stripped 5 bases from V and 0 bases from J, with 11 bases between. This CDR3 reads CASSSRRGSGNTIYF. CDR3 sequence (DNA): TGTGCCAGTAGTTCCAGACGGGGCTCTGGAAACACCATATATTTT.

The table lists this clone with a count of one. The chain recombines TRBV15 with TRBJ2-3; D not certain. This CDR3 is 16 amino acids long. Trimming took off 1 base at V and 0 bases at J, with 11 bases between the two ends. Germline values: CDR1 LNHNV, CDR2 YYDKDF (reference sequence). DNA of the CDR3: TGTGCCACCAGCAGAGTCGGTGAACCTAGCACAGATACGCAGTATTTT. Translated, it gives CATSRVGEPSTDTQYF.

This rearrangement joins TRBV19 to TRBJ1-4; 7 bases are shared with TRBD1. The V segment lost 7 bases and the J segment 5 bases; nucleotides outside the gene matches: 7. Germline loops: CDR1 LNHDA, CDR2 SQIVND (reference sequence). The CDR3 has 14 amino acids. The chain's CDR3 is CASTTGDLNEKLFF. CDR3 DNA sequence: TGTGCCAGTACAACAGGGGACTTGAATGAAAAACTGTTTTTT.

The chain combines TRBV18 with TRBJ1-6, with a possible D match to TRBD1 (5 bases). This CDR3 is 13 amino acids long. CDR1 and CDR2 (germline): KGHSH, LQKENI. Trimming shortened V by 5 bases and J by 11 bases, and 13 bases separated the two germline ends. The CDR3 nucleotides read TGTGCCAGCTCAACGGGGGAGTCCCCACCCCTCCACTTT. Translated, it gives CASSTGESPPLHF.

This rearrangement joins TRBV10-3 to TRBJ1-2; 7 bases match TRBD1. This CDR3 contains 15 residues. The V segment lost 3 bases and the J segment 4 bases; nucleotides outside the gene matches: 8. Germline V lookup: CDR1 ENHRY, CDR2 SYGVKD. The CDR3 loop is CAISDPGQRSYGYTF. CDR3 sequence (DNA): TGTGCCATCAGTGATCCGGGACAGCGTTCCTATGGCTACACCTTC.

In its sample, this clone was seen a few times. The chain recombines TRBV19 with TRBJ2-7, with D unresolved. This CDR3 spans 18 amino acids. Germline CDR1 is LNHDA and CDR2 is SQIVND (reference sequence). V was clipped by 1 base and J by 3 bases, with 22 bases between them. The CDR3 is CASSIGRVSAANVYEQYF. The CDR3 DNA reads as TGTGCCAGTAGTATAGGTCGGGTCTCGGCGGCGAATGTCTACGAGCAGTACTTC.

The chain is built from TRBV5-1 and TRBJ2-5, with 7 bases matching TRBD1. CDR1 and CDR2 from the germline V gene are SGHRS and YFSETQ. There are 15 residues in the CDR3. The J segment lost 5 bases and the V segment lost 6 bases, leaving 13 bases of the junction unmatched. The CDR3 is CASTAGGQVKETQYF. CDR3 nucleotide sequence: TGCGCCAGCACCGCCGGAGGACAGGTAAAGGAGACCCAGTACTTC.

CDR3 residues: CASSWVVRGTEAFF. The DNA for the CDR3 is TGTGCCAGTAGTTGGGTGGTTCGGGGAACTGAAGCTTTCTTT. The chain employs TRBV19 and TRBJ1-1; no reliable D call. The ends were cut back, 5 bases at V and 5 bases at J, with 15 bases in the middle. CDR1 and CDR2 (germline): LNHDA, SQIVND (reference sequence). The CDR3 totals 14 residues. Complete variable domain (other parts from reference TRBV19 and TRBJ1-1): DGGITQSPKYLFRKEGQNVTLSCEQNLNHDAMYWYRQDPGQGLRLIYYSQIVNDFQKGDIAEGYSVSREKKESFPLTVTSAQKNPTAFYLCASSWVVRGTEAFFGQGTRLTVV.

The rearrangement links TRBV11-2 to TRBJ2-1; TRBD2 might be the D (5 bases). V shed 0 bases and J shed 4 bases, with 10 bases lying between them. The CDR3 spans 15 residues. Germline V gene lookup returns CDR1 SGHAT and CDR2 FQNNGV. The CDR3 DNA is TGTGCCAGCAGCTTAGAGCGAGGGCTATACAATGAGCAGTTCTTC. Protein product: CASSLERGLYNEQFF.

This clone has a single count. V and J are TRBV4-1 and TRBJ1-5; D gene unclear. Germline V gene data show CDR1 as MGHRA and CDR2 as YSYEKL. The CDR3 loop spans 15 amino acids. The V end lost 1 base, the J end lost 4 bases, and 11 bases lay between the germline ends. CDR3 in amino acids: CASSQGQFSNQPQHF. The CDR3 nucleotides read TGCGCCAGCAGCCAAGGCCAGTTTTCAAATCAGCCCCAGCATTTT.

The gene calls are TRBV2 and TRBJ1-2, with 9 bases matching TRBD1. The CDR3 length is 13 residues. CDR1 is SNHLY, CDR2 FYNNEI, per germline. The ends lost 7 bases at V and 5 bases at J; junction bases unmatched: 5. This CDR3 is CASTDRGRYGYTF. The CDR3 region has the DNA TGTGCCAGCACCGACAGGGGGAGGTATGGCTACACCTTC.

V gene TRBV28 combines with J gene TRBJ2-7; no clear D gene. The CDR3 length is 13 residues. Germline values: CDR1 MDHEN, CDR2 SYDVKM. V was shortened by 3 bases and J by 7 bases, with 13 bases between the two germline ends. CDR3 in amino acids: CASSFGPTMEQYF. CDR3 DNA sequence: TGTGCCAGCAGTTTCGGTCCTACGATGGAGCAGTACTTC.